The clone carrying this T cell receptor beta chain was counted between two and nine times. Its antigen is not known. After removal of 2 bases from V and 6 bases from J, the junction contained 11 bases not matched to a gene. CDR1 is SEHNR, CDR2 FQNEAQ, per germline (reference sequence). The CDR3 is made up of 16 amino acids. These data originate in a study of response to subunit inactivated influenza vaccine. Study observations and caveats: Only a handful of new T cells, the authors suggested, are recruited with each seasonal influenza vaccination.

Each CDR3 protein is one row after TCRdb ran MiXCR on the RT-PCR reads. The data show just over 300,000 distinct CDR3 sequences, less than 25% seen once. The source of this sequence is a man between 50 and 75 years old who received an inactivated influenza vaccine. The sequencing here drew on PBMCs from blood, taken less than 22 months after vaccination. The chain links TRBV7-9 to TRBJ2-7, with TRBD1 identical over 9 bases. For the CDR3, the DNA is TGTGCCAGCAGCTTAACCTCCGGGACAGGGAGGTCCGAGCAGTACTTC. Translation: CASSLTSGTGRSEQYF.